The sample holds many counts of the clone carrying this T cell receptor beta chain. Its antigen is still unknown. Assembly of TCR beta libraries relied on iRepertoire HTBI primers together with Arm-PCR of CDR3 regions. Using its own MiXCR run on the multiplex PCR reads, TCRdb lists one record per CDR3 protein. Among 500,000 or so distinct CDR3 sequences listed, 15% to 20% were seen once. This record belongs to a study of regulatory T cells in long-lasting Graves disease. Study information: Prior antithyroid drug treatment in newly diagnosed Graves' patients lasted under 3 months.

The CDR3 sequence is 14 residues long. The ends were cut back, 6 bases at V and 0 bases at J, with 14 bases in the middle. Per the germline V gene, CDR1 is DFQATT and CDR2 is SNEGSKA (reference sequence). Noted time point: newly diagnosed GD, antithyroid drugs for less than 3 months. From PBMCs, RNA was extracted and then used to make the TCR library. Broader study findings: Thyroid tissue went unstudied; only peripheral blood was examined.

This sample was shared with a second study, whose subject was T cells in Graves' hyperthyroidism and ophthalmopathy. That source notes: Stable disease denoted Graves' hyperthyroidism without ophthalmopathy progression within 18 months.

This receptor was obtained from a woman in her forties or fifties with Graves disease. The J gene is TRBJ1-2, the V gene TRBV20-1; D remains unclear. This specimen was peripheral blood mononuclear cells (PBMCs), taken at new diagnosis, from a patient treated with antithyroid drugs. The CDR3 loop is CSARPTTANYGYTF. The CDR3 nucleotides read TGCAGTGCCCGACCGACCACAGCTAACTATGGCTACACCTTC.